The 10 T cell receptor beta chains presented below share a single source sample, sequenced in a study of regulatory T cells in long-lasting Graves disease (dated by TCRdb to the early 2020s). Libraries were constructed by multiplex PCR. The run used an Illumina HiSeq 4000. iRepertoire HTBI primers and Arm-PCR amplification of CDR3 regions were used to construct TCR beta libraries. Using fastp at Q25 and MiXCR, TCRdb reprocessed the public reads and kept productive beta chains. Records with the same CDR3 protein are collapsed into one entry carrying the most frequent genes and DNA. For this sample there are about 350,000 distinct CDR3 sequences; 15% to 20% appear just once. The biggest ten clones account for around 20% of the sample. The time point label corresponds to: newly diagnosed GD, antithyroid drugs for less than 3 months. RNA was extracted from PBMCs in TRIzol for both TCR sequencing and RNA sequencing.

These records were also assigned to another study, of T cells in Graves' hyperthyroidism and ophthalmopathy.

Here the sequenced sample was peripheral blood mononuclear cells (PBMCs), taken at new diagnosis, from a patient treated with antithyroid drugs. The receptors shown here come from a woman between 18 and 29 years old with Graves disease. Donor details come from another sample of the same person, matched by shared clones.

In this sample, this clonotype turned up a few times. The chain links TRBV19 to TRBJ1-2; 7 nucleotides agree with TRBD1. CDR1 is LNHDA, CDR2 SQIVND, per germline (reference sequence). The J segment lost 4 bases and the V segment lost 6 bases, leaving 5 bases of the junction unmatched. This CDR3 contains 13 residues. The CDR3 reads CASRSGTAYGYTF. The CDR3 nucleotides read TGTGCCAGTAGGTCCGGGACAGCCTATGGCTACACCTTC.

This clonotype was detected a few times. The chain joins TRBV14 to TRBJ1-2; D is unresolved. The germline CDR1 and CDR2 sequences are SGHDN and FVKESK. The CDR3 has 14 amino acids. V was clipped by 1 base and J by 4 bases, with 10 bases between them. CDR3 nucleotides: TGTGCCAGCAGCCAAGTCGACGGAGCCTATGGCTACACCTTC. It yields the protein CASSQVDGAYGYTF.

This rearrangement joins TRBV2 to TRBJ2-3, with 16 bases lining up with TRBD2. This CDR3 is 19 amino acids long. Germline V gene data show CDR1 as SNHLY and CDR2 as FYNNEI. V trimming: 7 bases; J trimming: 1 base; junction bases outside the gene matches: 11. CDR3 in DNA: TGTGCCAGCAAGAAGGGGACTAGCGGGGGGGCCATGGGCACAGATACGCAGTATTTT. Its protein product is CASKKGTSGGAMGTDTQYF.

This clonotype was recorded a few times. The chain employs TRBV19 and TRBJ2-5; D might be TRBD1 (7 bases). Per germline, CDR1 LNHDA and CDR2 SQIVND (reference sequence). Trimming removed 8 bases from V and 4 bases from J, with 29 bases in between. This CDR3 is 18 amino acids long. Here the CDR3 reads CASSGGRDRLPFGETQYF. The CDR3 DNA sequence: TGTGCCAGTTCCGGTGGGCGGGACAGACTACCCTTTGGAGAGACCCAGTACTTC.

The table lists this clonotype with many counts. V usage is TRBV6-1 and J usage is TRBJ1-2; TRBD1 matches at 7 bases. The CDR3 loop spans 16 amino acids. J was trimmed by 0 bases and V by 5 bases; bases with no gene match: 9. The germline CDR1 and CDR2 sequences are MNHNS and SASEGT. In nucleotides, the CDR3 is TGTGCCAGCAGTCCTACCCGGACAGGCGCTAACTATGGCTACACCTTC. It is translated as CASSPTRTGANYGYTF.

This clonotype was detected only a few times. The chain recombines TRBV28 with TRBJ2-7; 7 nucleotides match TRBD1. The junction had 12 bases not matched to a gene; V was cut back by 6 bases and J by 7 bases. The CDR3 has 14 amino acids. Germline V gene lookup returns CDR1 MDHEN and CDR2 SYDVKM. The CDR3, as DNA: TGTGCCAGCAGGGCCACAGGGGCGCCCCAGGAGCAGTACTTC. Translation gives CASRATGAPQEQYF.

V is TRBV27 and J is TRBJ2-7, with 11 bases that match TRBD1. The J segment lost 1 base and the V segment lost 0 bases, leaving 2 bases of the junction unmatched. Germline V lookup: CDR1 MNHEY, CDR2 SMNVEV (reference sequence). The CDR3 is 16 amino acids. Here the CDR3 DNA reads TGTGCCAGCAGTTTATCCGGGGACAGGGGGTCCTACGAGCAGTACTTC. It translates to CASSLSGDRGSYEQYF.

This clonotype has a handful of counts. J is TRBJ2-1 and V is TRBV12-3 or TRBV12-4, with D uncertain. There are 12 residues in the CDR3. The germline V and J ends were trimmed by 3 bases and 12 bases, with 12 bases remaining between them. The CDR3: CASSLLGDSQFF. The CDR3 nucleotides are TGTGCCAGCAGTTTGTTAGGAGACTCGCAGTTCTTC.

Only a few counts were recorded for this clonotype. The DNA of the CDR3 is TGCAGTGCTAGTCGACGGAACTCTGGAAACACCATATATTTT. As protein: CSASRRNSGNTIYF. The chain couples TRBV20-1 to TRBJ1-3; D unclear. The CDR3 consists of 14 residues. V was clipped by 3 bases and J by 0 bases, with 9 bases between them. The germline CDR1 and CDR2 sequences are DFQATT and SNEGSKA (reference sequence).

V and J are TRBV12-3 or TRBV12-4 and TRBJ2-7; 12 bases align to TRBD1. V dropped 6 bases and J dropped 5; count of bases not matched to a gene: 14. The CDR3 length is 17 residues. The CDR3 spells CASSPPGQGAGVHEQYF. As DNA, the CDR3 is TGTGCCAGCAGCCCCCCGGGACAGGGGGCAGGAGTGCACGAGCAGTACTTC.